This T cell receptor beta chain is from a study of memory CD8 T cells in hepatitis C reinfection. Study-level background: Pre-reinfection samples were taken 55 to 20 weeks before detection.

Germline assignment: CDR1 MNHEY and CDR2 SMNVEV (reference sequence). This CDR3 comprises 16 residues. The V end was cut by 2 bases, the J end by 5 bases, with 19 bases between. Profiled with immunoSEQ multiplex PCR; TCRdb holds only in-frame clones, not every one. The sample contains approximately 50,000 clones, approximately 89% of which appear only once. Time point reported: pre-reinfection, 55 to 20 weeks before reinfection detection. TCR sequencing was done directly ex vivo on sorted cells, without expansion in vitro. This TCR was sampled from a man aged 18 to 30 with hepatitis C virus infection. The chain is built from TRBV27 and TRBJ2-7, with D hard to call. The specimen sequenced was naive CD8+ T cells sorted from blood. The CDR3 is CASSLASVAPANEQYF. Here the CDR3 DNA reads TGTGCCAGCAGTTTAGCGTCGGTAGCACCTGCAAACGAGCAGTACTTC.